This T cell receptor beta chain was profiled in a study of OX40 agonist ivuxolimab in advanced cancers. Study-level information: Hepatocellular carcinoma, melanoma, renal cell or head and neck cancer was diagnosed in the dose-escalation patients. Those enrolled were about 80% male, with a mean age of around 60 years and ages from about 20 to 90.

Libraries were prepared by immunoSEQ multiplex PCR; TCRdb keeps only in-frame clonotypes and omits some of them. The table shows under 95,000 clones, with around 90% occurring only once. Comment on this clone: The sample holds other DNA sequences that translate to the same CDR3.

The investigators sampled blood at baseline, at cycle 4 day 1, and at cycle 7 day 1. V was clipped by 3 bases and J by 1 base, with 10 bases between them. There are 14 residues in the CDR3. Per the germline V gene, CDR1 is MNHEY and CDR2 is SVGAGI. The sample in question was CD4+ or CD8+ T cells sorted from blood, obtained in a trial of the OX40 agonist ivuxolimab. The V and J genes are TRBV6-5 and TRBJ2-7; possibly TRBD1 for D (5 bases). This receptor was identified in an adult with an advanced solid tumor such as melanoma, head and neck, liver or kidney cancer. DNA of the CDR3: TGTGCCAGCAGTTATAGTCAGGGTTCCTACGAGCAGTACTTC. Its protein product is CASSYSQGSYEQYF.